These 27 T cell receptor beta chains came from one sample sequenced in a study of blood T cell repertoires in COVID-19. Only in-frame clones appear in the TCRdb table, and some are missing; sequencing was by immunoSEQ multiplex PCR. The sample contains approximately 200,000 clones, about nine tenths of which appear only once. Sequenced material: PBMCs or T cells enriched from blood (not recorded which). These receptors all come from a young man with acute COVID-19.

The V gene is TRBV9, the J gene TRBJ1-6; 7 bases line up with TRBD1. The CDR3 covers 15 residues. After removal of 0 bases from V and 10 bases from J, the junction contained 7 bases not matched to a gene. Germline CDR1 and CDR2: SGDLS and YYNGEE. This CDR3 is CASSVGVGGGSPLHF. CDR3 in DNA: TGTGCCAGCAGCGTAGGGGTAGGGGGCGGATCACCCCTCCACTTT.

The chain joins TRBV7-2 to TRBJ1-2; 7 bases align to TRBD1. The CDR3 is 14 residues long. Trimming cost V 3 bases and J 4 bases; bases outside gene matches: 5. Germline V gene data show CDR1 as SGHTA and CDR2 as FQGNSA. The CDR3 coding sequence is TGTGCCAGCAGCTTTCTGACAGGGTCCTATGGCTACACCTTC. Translated: CASSFLTGSYGYTF.

This clone has ten or more counts. The rearrangement links TRBV20-1 to TRBJ1-2, with D hard to call. V dropped 3 bases and J dropped 4 bases, with 6 bases sitting between them. The CDR3 sequence is 11 residues long. Germline V lookup: CDR1 DFQATT, CDR2 SNEGSKA (reference sequence). CDR3 DNA: TGCAGTGCTAGGGAGGGCTATGGCTACACCTTC. Residues: CSAREGYGYTF.

The chain has TRBV12-3 or TRBV12-4 and TRBJ2-2, with no clear D. V was pared by 7 bases and J by 0 bases, with 3 bases between. The CDR3 sequence is 12 residues long. CDR3 in DNA: TGTGCCAGCACCACGAACACCGGGGAGCTGTTTTTT. Its translation: CASTTNTGELFF.

This chain uses TRBV7-6 with TRBJ1-5; tentatively, D is TRBD1 (6 bases). Germline V gene data show CDR1 as SGHVS and CDR2 as FNYEAQ. The CDR3 loop spans 15 amino acids. V was trimmed by 5 bases and J by 0 bases, leaving 11 bases between them. In nucleotides, the CDR3 is TGTGCCAGCAGCCCAGGGGCGGATAGCAATCAGCCCCAGCATTTT. It yields the protein CASSPGADSNQPQHF.

The chain employs TRBV19 and TRBJ2-1; the D is unclear. Trimming shortened V by 0 bases and J by 0 bases, and 6 bases separated the two germline ends. The CDR3 extends over 15 amino acids. CDR1 is LNHDA, CDR2 SQIVND, per germline (reference sequence). The CDR3 here is CASSIERSSYNEQFF. Written as DNA, the CDR3 is TGTGCCAGTAGTATAGAGAGGAGCTCCTACAATGAGCAGTTCTTC. Variable domain in full (rest from reference TRBV19 and TRBJ2-1): DGGITQSPKYLFRKEGQNVTLSCEQNLNHDAMYWYRQDPGQGLRLIYYSQIVNDFQKGDIAEGYSVSREKKESFPLTVTSAQKNPTAFYLCASSIERSSYNEQFFGPGTRLTVL.

V usage is TRBV6-5 and J usage is TRBJ2-3, with D possibly TRBD2 on 7 matching bases. This CDR3 comprises 15 residues. CDR1 is MNHEY and CDR2 is SVGAGI in the germline V gene. V was trimmed by 2 bases and J by 3 bases, leaving 12 bases between them. Here the CDR3 DNA reads TGTGCCAGCAGTTACAGGGCGGGGGCGACAGATACGCAGTATTTT. Its protein product is CASSYRAGATDTQYF.

The genes are TRBV19 and TRBJ1-1; the match to TRBD1 covers 8 bases. Germline lookup yields CDR1 LNHDA and CDR2 SQIVND (reference sequence). There are 14 residues in the CDR3. V dropped 4 bases and J dropped 1; count of bases not matched to a gene: 2. The CDR3 loop is CASSTGQGNTEAFF. The CDR3 nucleotides are TGTGCCAGTAGTACCGGACAGGGGAACACTGAAGCTTTCTTT.

The chain has TRBV3-1 (or the pseudogene TRBV3-2) and TRBJ1-3, with a possible D match to TRBD1 (5 bases). Germline V gives CDR1 LGHDT, CDR2 YNNKEL (reference sequence). There are 16 residues in the CDR3. Trimming left V 4 bases short and J 3 bases short, with 16 bases between. The CDR3 sequence is CASSPARGLDGNTIYF. The CDR3 DNA reads TGTGCCAGCAGCCCAGCTAGGGGCCTAGATGGAAACACCATATATTTT.

The chain uses TRBV2 and TRBJ2-7; D is ambiguous. This CDR3 has 12 residues. The V gene's germline CDR1 is SNHLY and CDR2 FYNNEI. Trimming removed 8 bases at V and 0 bases at J, with 8 bases between. CDR3 sequence reads: CASAGPSYEQYF. CDR3 DNA: TGTGCCAGCGCTGGCCCCTCCTACGAGCAGTACTTC.

V and J are TRBV19 and TRBJ2-1; the D gene is possibly TRBD1 (6 bases). This CDR3 region has 13 residues. Trimming took off 6 bases at V and 6 bases at J, with 12 bases between the two ends. Germline V gene data show CDR1 as LNHDA and CDR2 as SQIVND (reference sequence). The CDR3 nucleotides read TGTGCCAGTAGCGTTACAGGGTCCAATGAGCAGTTCTTC. Residues: CASSVTGSNEQFF.

The chain employs TRBV5-1 and TRBJ2-1, with 13 bases that match TRBD2. Germline CDR1 reads SGHRS; CDR2 reads YFSETQ. V lost 7 bases, J lost 8 bases, and 15 bases stayed unmatched. This CDR3 comprises 17 residues. The DNA for the CDR3 is TGCGCCAGCGGCCATGATCGGACTAGCGGGAGTAGTGATGAGCAGTTCTTC. It yields the protein CASGHDRTSGSSDEQFF.

This chain uses TRBV5-1 with TRBJ1-1; D is ambiguous. Trimming stripped 0 bases from V and 5 bases from J, with 11 bases between. The CDR3 totals 14 residues. Germline lookup yields CDR1 SGHRS and CDR2 YFSETQ. CDR3 DNA sequence: TGCGCCAGCAGCTTGGTGGACGGAGGAACTGAAGCTTTCTTT. Its protein product is CASSLVDGGTEAFF.

The chain uses TRBV28 and TRBJ2-7; 10 positions match TRBD2. Germline V gene data show CDR1 as MDHEN and CDR2 as SYDVKM. With V trimmed by 9 bases and J by 4 bases, 9 bases remained unmatched. The CDR3 totals 14 residues. This chain's CDR3 is CASSGTSELYEQYF. CDR3 nucleotide sequence: TGTGCCAGTTCGGGGACTAGCGAATTATACGAGCAGTACTTC. The complete variable domain, with remaining parts taken from reference TRBV28 and TRBJ2-7, reads DVKVTQSSRYLVKRTGEKVFLECVQDMDHENMFWYRQDPGLGLRLIYFSYDVKMKEKGDIPEGYSVSREKKERFSLILESASTNQTSMYLCASSGTSELYEQYFGPGTRLTVT.

V usage is TRBV4-3 and J usage is TRBJ2-1, with 11 positions matching TRBD2. In germline, CDR1 is LGHNA, CDR2 YSLEER. The CDR3 is 15 amino acids. V was pared by 2 bases and J by 6 bases, with 3 bases of the junction left unmatched. Written as DNA, the CDR3 is TGCGCCAGCAGCCAAACTAGCGGGAGACCCAATGAGCAGTTCTTC. Protein product: CASSQTSGRPNEQFF.

Here the CDR3 DNA reads TGCAGCGCCGGGACAGGGGGGGACGAGCAGTACTTC. Amino acids: CSAGTGGDEQYF. The chain uses TRBV29-1 and TRBJ2-7; 11 bases map to TRBD1. V lost 7 bases to trimming and J lost 5 bases; unmatched junction nucleotides: 4. The CDR3 length is 12 residues. Germline CDR1 is SQVTM and CDR2 is ANQGSEA.

This chain connects TRBV3-1 (or the pseudogene TRBV3-2) to TRBJ1-1; TRBD1 is a possible D gene (5 bases). The CDR3 contains 13 residues. V was trimmed by 2 bases and J by 5 bases, leaving 9 bases between them. Germline loops: CDR1 LGHDT, CDR2 YNNKEL (reference sequence). The CDR3 DNA follows: TGTGCCAGCAGCCAAAGGGGAAGGACTGAAGCTTTCTTT. It translates to CASSQRGRTEAFF.

This clone came up a few times. The chain combines TRBV12-3 or TRBV12-4 with TRBJ2-7; 7 bases line up with TRBD1. The CDR3 length is 13 residues. V shed 10 bases, J shed 1 base, and the junction held 7 bases outside the gene matches. The CDR3 here is CATGQKNSYEQYF. DNA for the CDR3: TGTGCCACGGGACAGAAGAATTCCTACGAGCAGTACTTC.

This clone appeared a single time. The chain carries TRBV7-9 and TRBJ2-3, with 9 positions matching TRBD1. V dropped 1 base and J dropped 4; count of bases not matched to a gene: 9. CDR3 size: 17 residues. Germline V gene sequence: CDR1 SEHNR, CDR2 FQNEAQ (reference sequence). In DNA form, the CDR3 reads TGTGCCAGCAGCTTAGGGAGGGACAGGGAAGGGGCAGATACGCAGTATTTT. It translates to CASSLGRDREGADTQYF.

About this clone itself: Other DNA sequences in the sample encode the same CDR3. The chain employs TRBV6-1 and TRBJ2-1; D is perhaps TRBD2 (6 bases). V dropped 0 bases and J dropped 2 bases, with 8 bases sitting between them. Germline V gene sequence: CDR1 MNHNS, CDR2 SASEGT. The CDR3 sequence is 15 residues long. CDR3 bases: TGTGCCAGCAGTGAAGCCGGGGGAACCTACAATGAGCAGTTCTTC. Residues: CASSEAGGTYNEQFF.

Only one count was recorded for this clone. The J gene is TRBJ2-1, the V gene TRBV4-1; TRBD2 agrees at 7 bases. V lost 3 bases and J lost 8; bases outside the gene matches: 4. Germline V gene data show CDR1 as MGHRA and CDR2 as YSYEKL. This CDR3 has 13 amino acids. The CDR3: CASSQGAGDEQFF. For the CDR3, the DNA is TGCGCCAGCAGCCAGGGTGCGGGGGATGAGCAGTTCTTC.

This chain joins TRBV7-9 and TRBJ2-4; TRBD2 agrees at 9 bases. The V gene end was trimmed by 5 bases and the J gene end by 9 bases; junction bases not matched to a gene: 14. From germline, CDR1 is SEHNR and CDR2 FQNEAQ (reference sequence). The CDR3 consists of 16 residues. DNA of the CDR3: TGTGCCAGCAGCGCCCAGCGGGAGGCTTCGATAAGCATTCAGTACTTC. Its protein is CASSAQREASISIQYF.

The chain combines TRBV27 with TRBJ2-1; 9 bases line up with TRBD2. Germline V gives CDR1 MNHEY, CDR2 SMNVEV (reference sequence). After removal of 6 bases from V and 9 bases from J, the junction contained 3 bases not matched to a gene. The length of the CDR3 is 12 residues. As DNA, the CDR3 is TGTGCCAGCAGATTGACTAGCGGTGAGCAGTTCTTC. Translating it yields CASRLTSGEQFF.

This chain links TRBV27 with TRBJ2-3; D call uncertain. The CDR3 has 17 amino acids. The germline V gene has CDR1 MNHEY and CDR2 SMNVEV (reference sequence). Trimming left V 1 base short and J 0 bases short, with 14 bases between. CDR3 in amino acids: CASSLWSTVTSTDTQYF. The CDR3, as DNA: TGTGCCAGCAGTTTATGGAGTACGGTAACTAGCACAGATACGCAGTATTTT.

This chain uses TRBV3-1 (or the pseudogene TRBV3-2) with TRBJ2-3, with 8 bases aligning to TRBD1. The length of the CDR3 is 17 residues. V gave up 0 bases and J gave up 6 bases; unmatched junction bases: 11. CDR1 and CDR2 from the germline V gene are LGHDT and YNNKEL (reference sequence). CDR3: CASSQDWGQEQMDTQYF. In nucleotides, the CDR3 is TGTGCCAGCAGCCAAGATTGGGGACAGGAGCAGATGGATACGCAGTATTTT.

CDR3 loop: CASSQVRTGLMNTEAFF. DNA of the CDR3: TGCGCCAGCAGCCAAGTCCGGACAGGTTTGATGAACACTGAAGCTTTCTTT. The chain couples TRBV4-1 to TRBJ1-1; 7 bases agree with TRBD1. Germline assignment: CDR1 MGHRA and CDR2 YSYEKL. The CDR3 totals 17 residues. The junction had 8 bases not matched to a gene; V was cut back by 1 base and J by 0 bases.

J is TRBJ2-7 and V is TRBV6-1, with TRBD2 matching 7 bases. This CDR3 comprises 19 residues. Germline V CDR1 and CDR2: MNHNS, SASEGT. V shed 1 base, J shed 6 bases, and the junction held 21 bases outside the gene matches. CDR3 DNA: TGTGCCAGCAGTGAAGGCCTGGGACTATGGGTATTTGATATTACCGAGCAGTACTTC. This encodes CASSEGLGLWVFDITEQYF.